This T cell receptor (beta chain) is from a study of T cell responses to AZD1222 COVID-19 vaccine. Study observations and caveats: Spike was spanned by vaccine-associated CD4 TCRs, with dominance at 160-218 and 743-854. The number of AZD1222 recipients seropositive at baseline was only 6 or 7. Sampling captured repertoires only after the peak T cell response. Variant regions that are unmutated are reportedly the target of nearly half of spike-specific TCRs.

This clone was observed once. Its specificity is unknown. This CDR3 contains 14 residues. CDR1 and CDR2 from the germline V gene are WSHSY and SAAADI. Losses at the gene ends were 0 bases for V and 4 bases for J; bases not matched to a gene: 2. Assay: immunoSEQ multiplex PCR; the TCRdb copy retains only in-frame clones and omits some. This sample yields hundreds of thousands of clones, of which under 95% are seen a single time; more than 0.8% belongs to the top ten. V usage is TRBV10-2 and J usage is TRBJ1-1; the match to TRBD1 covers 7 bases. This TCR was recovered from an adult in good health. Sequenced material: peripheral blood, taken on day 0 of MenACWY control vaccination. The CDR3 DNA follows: TGCGCCAGCAGTGAGTCGTCAGGGGGCACTGAAGCTTTCTTT. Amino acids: CASSESSGGTEAFF.